This T cell receptor beta chain was sequenced during a study of T cells in Graves' hyperthyroidism and ophthalmopathy. This CDR3 is built from 13 residues. Germline CDR1 reads LGHNA; CDR2 reads YSLEER. Trimming took 4 bases from V and 6 from J, leaving 11 bases between them. Regions amplified from RNA transcripts were the TCR beta CDR3 regions. The study used the HTBI primer set for a first-round RT-PCR of the TCR CDR3. TCRdb re-derived calls from the multiplex PCR reads in MiXCR, one entry per CDR3 protein. The data contain fewer than 550,000 distinct CDR3 sequences, 15% to 18% of them seen just once; the ten biggest clones take up approximately 14%. Whole-study findings and limits: Most expanded thyroid clonotypes above 0.001 also appeared in blood.

This clonotype showed up just a few times. Its antigen remains unidentified. For Graves' hyperthyroidism to be stable, ophthalmopathy could not progress within 18 months. The clonotype was recovered from a woman aged 18-35 years with Graves' hyperthyroidism. The sequencing sample was made of blood. The rearrangement joins TRBV4-3 to TRBJ2-3; D ambiguous. The chain's CDR3 is CASSRRIADTQYF. In nucleotides, the CDR3 is TGCGCCAGCAGCCGACGAATAGCTGATACGCAGTATTTT.